Below, 27 T cell receptor beta chains from the same sample are listed, as sequenced in a study of blood T cell repertoires in COVID-19. TCRdb keeps only in-frame clones here, not all; method: immunoSEQ multiplex PCR. This sample has roughly 300,000 clones, with around 87% found just once. The sample consisted of PBMCs or T cells enriched from blood (not recorded which). Source of these receptors: a woman aged 25 to 45 who had recovered from COVID-19.

This chain uses TRBV7-9 with TRBJ1-1; possibly TRBD1 for D (5 bases). Germline assignment: CDR1 SEHNR and CDR2 FQNEAQ (reference sequence). V was shortened by 4 bases and J by 2 bases, with 17 bases between the two germline ends. This CDR3 region has 16 residues. The CDR3 spells CASSSPTGTVNTEAFF. CDR3 DNA: TGTGCCAGCAGCTCTCCGACCGGGACTGTCAACACTGAAGCTTTCTTT. Filled out from reference TRBV7-9 and TRBJ1-1, the complete variable domain reads DTGVSQNPRHKITKRGQNVTFRCDPISEHNRLYWYRQTLGQGPEFLTYFQNEAQLEKSRLLSDRFSAERPKGSFSTLEIQRTEQGDSAMYLCASSSPTGTVNTEAFFGQGTRLTVV.

This chain joins TRBV3-1 (or the pseudogene TRBV3-2) and TRBJ1-1; TRBD1 is a possible D gene (5 bases). The V end was cut by 4 bases, the J end by 0 bases, with 18 bases between. This CDR3 is built from 17 residues. The germline CDR1 and CDR2 sequences are LGHDT and YNNKEL (reference sequence). DNA for the CDR3: TGTGCCAGCAGCCCATATTTACAGGTTACAATGAACACTGAAGCTTTCTTT. Translated, it gives CASSPYLQVTMNTEAFF.

This rearrangement joins TRBV9 to TRBJ2-7; TRBD1 is a possible D gene (6 bases). With 4 bases removed from V and 6 bases from J, the gap between germline ends came to 23 bases. The CDR3 is 16 amino acids. Germline V gene lookup returns CDR1 SGDLS and CDR2 YYNGEE. The CDR3 DNA follows: TGTGCCAGCAGCCCCCGAGCGCAGGGGCAGAGGCCCGAGCAGTACTTC. Protein product: CASSPRAQGQRPEQYF.

The chain employs TRBV6-5 and TRBJ2-1; 9 nucleotides align to TRBD1. Germline V gives CDR1 MNHEY, CDR2 SVGAGI. V dropped 2 bases and J dropped 8; count of bases not matched to a gene: 7. This CDR3 contains 15 residues. The CDR3 region is CASSYRPGTGYEQFF. CDR3 sequence (DNA): TGTGCCAGCAGTTACCGTCCCGGGACAGGGTATGAGCAGTTCTTC.

V is TRBV4-1 and J is TRBJ2-7; 7 bases agree with TRBD1. Germline V gene data show CDR1 as MGHRA and CDR2 as YSYEKL. J lost 8 bases, V lost 4 bases, and 14 bases had no gene match. This CDR3 is built from 15 residues. CDR3 bases: TGCGCCAGCAGCCCACTAACGGACAGGTCTATGAAGCAGTACTTC. Protein sequence: CASSPLTDRSMKQYF.

Here the CDR3 DNA reads TGTGCCACCCGCAGAGGAGGAGAGACCCAGTACTTC. This encodes CATRRGGETQYF. J is TRBJ2-5 and V is TRBV6-5; TRBD2 might be the D (5 bases). The CDR3 sequence is 12 residues long. CDR1 and CDR2 from the germline V gene are MNHEY and SVGAGI. The V end was cut by 10 bases, the J end by 4 bases, with 13 bases between.

This chain uses TRBV25-1 with TRBJ1-6; D not certain. V lost 7 bases and J lost 2, with 9 bases in between. Germline V lookup: CDR1 MGHDK, CDR2 SYGVNS. The length of the CDR3 is 14 residues. CDR3 nucleotides: TGTGCCAGCAAATTCTCCCCCTATAATTCACCCCTCCACTTT. Encoded protein: CASKFSPYNSPLHF.

V usage is TRBV7-2 and J usage is TRBJ2-7; 9 positions agree with TRBD1. This CDR3 spans 15 amino acids. CDR1 and CDR2 (germline): SGHTA, FQGNSA. The V and J ends lost 3 bases and 3 bases, in that order; junction bases with no gene match: 6. In DNA, the CDR3 is TGTGCCAGCAGCTTCGGGGACAGGGAGAACTACGAGCAGTACTTC. It translates to CASSFGDRENYEQYF.

This sequence joins TRBV3-1 (or the pseudogene TRBV3-2) and TRBJ1-1; D unclear. Trimming shortened V by 0 bases and J by 3 bases, and 5 bases separated the two germline ends. Germline V gene data show CDR1 as LGHDT and CDR2 as YNNKEL (reference sequence). This CDR3 is built from 13 residues. This CDR3 reads CASSQEVDTEAFF. The CDR3 coding sequence is TGTGCCAGCAGCCAAGAGGTAGACACTGAAGCTTTCTTT.

This clone was observed once. The rearrangement joins TRBV28 to TRBJ2-5; unclear D gene. This CDR3 region has 11 residues. Germline values: CDR1 MDHEN, CDR2 SYDVKM. Trimming left V 5 bases short and J 7 bases short, with 8 bases between. For the CDR3, the DNA is TGTGCCAGCAGTACGCGAGGGACCCAGTACTTC. This translates into CASSTRGTQYF.

The chain is built from TRBV5-1 and TRBJ2-5; 12 nucleotides align to TRBD2. The CDR3 covers 17 residues. Germline lookup yields CDR1 SGHRS and CDR2 YFSETQ. The junction had 7 bases not matched to a gene; V was cut back by 0 bases and J by 4 bases. CDR3 sequence (DNA): TGCGCCAGCAGCTTGGGACTAGCGGGGGCCAGGGGAGAGACCCAGTACTTC. Protein sequence: CASSLGLAGARGETQYF. The whole variable domain, remainder taken from reference TRBV5-1 and TRBJ2-5, is KAGVTQTPRYLIKTRGQQVTLSCSPISGHRSVSWYQQTPGQGLQFLFEYFSETQRNKGNFPGRFSGRQFSNSRSEMNVSTLELGDSALYLCASSLGLAGARGETQYFGPGTRLLVL.

The rearrangement joins TRBV5-1 to TRBJ2-5, with 14 bases lining up with TRBD2. CDR3 length: 16 residues. V lost 4 bases, J lost 5 bases, and 7 bases stayed unmatched. Germline CDR1 reads SGHRS; CDR2 reads YFSETQ. This CDR3 reads CASSPGLAGATETQYF. CDR3 in DNA: TGCGCCAGCAGCCCGGGACTAGCGGGGGCAACCGAGACCCAGTACTTC.

The chain joins TRBV7-2 to TRBJ1-6; no definite D call. Deletions cut 4 bases from V and 7 bases from J, with 14 bases between. Per the germline V gene, CDR1 is SGHTA and CDR2 is FQGNSA. The CDR3 is 15 amino acids. The DNA for the CDR3 is TGTGCCAGCAGCTCCATATACGGTAGCAATTCACCCCTCCACTTT. It is translated as CASSSIYGSNSPLHF.

V and J are TRBV12-3 or TRBV12-4 and TRBJ1-1, with D unclear. V was trimmed by 6 bases and J by 0 bases, leaving 8 bases between them. The CDR3 contains 13 residues. The CDR3 bases are TGTGCCAGCAGCCGACTACTGAACACTGAAGCTTTCTTT. It is translated as CASSRLLNTEAFF.

The chain links TRBV3-1 (or the pseudogene TRBV3-2) to TRBJ1-6; maybe TRBD1 (6 bases). V gave up 3 bases and J gave up 7 bases, with 7 bases separating them. CDR1 is LGHDT, CDR2 YNNKEL, per germline (reference sequence). The CDR3 spans 13 residues. The CDR3 bases are TGTGCCAGCAGCCAGGGGGCGAATTCACCCCTCCACTTT. Translation gives CASSQGANSPLHF.

The chain's CDR3 is CASRRGGGTSTGELFF. The CDR3 DNA follows: TGTGCCAGCAGACGGGGCGGGGGCACCAGCACCGGGGAGCTGTTTTTT. The chain has TRBV11-2 and TRBJ2-2, with a weak D call TRBD2 (7 bases). Germline CDR1 SGHAT, CDR2 FQNNGV. The CDR3 length is 16 residues. V was cut by 6 bases and J by 4 bases, with 18 bases left in between. Based on the CDR3 plus reference TRBV11-2 and TRBJ2-2, the full variable domain is EAGVAQSPRYKIIEKRQSVAFWCNPISGHATLYWYQQILGQGPKLLIQFQNNGVVDDSQLPKDRFSAERLKGVDSTLKIQPAKLEDSAVYLCASRRGGGTSTGELFFGEGSRLTVL.

The genes are TRBV28 and TRBJ1-1; 12 bases are shared with TRBD1. Germline V lookup: CDR1 MDHEN, CDR2 SYDVKM. J gave up 8 bases and V 5 bases, and 9 bases lay outside the gene matches. The CDR3 loop spans 15 amino acids. This chain's CDR3 is CASSSTGTGGAEAFF. The CDR3 DNA sequence: TGTGCCAGCAGTAGCACCGGGACAGGGGGCGCAGAAGCTTTCTTT.

The CDR3 DNA is TGTGCCAGCAGCCTCTCCCGCCTTACAAGAGAGACCCAGTACTTC. Translated: CASSLSRLTRETQYF. The chain is built from TRBV11-2 and TRBJ2-5; D ambiguous. V was trimmed by 5 bases and J by 4 bases, leaving 17 bases between them. The germline CDR1 and CDR2 sequences are SGHAT and FQNNGV. This CDR3 has 15 amino acids.

This clone has a single count. The CDR3 reads CASSLRGGVTEAFF. For the CDR3, the DNA is TGCGCCAGCAGCTTGAGGGGTGGGGTCACTGAAGCTTTCTTT. The rearrangement links TRBV5-1 to TRBJ1-1; D is perhaps TRBD1 (5 bases). Per the germline V gene, CDR1 is SGHRS and CDR2 is YFSETQ. Between the trimmed V and J ends, which lost 1 base and 4 bases, there was a span of 11 bases. There are 14 residues in the CDR3.

This clone counts as medium-sized. The J gene is TRBJ1-1, the V gene TRBV5-6; 7 bases line up with TRBD1. The CDR3 runs 15 residues. Germline lookup yields CDR1 SGHDT and CDR2 YYEEEE. V dropped 1 base and J dropped 1; count of bases not matched to a gene: 4. The CDR3 reads CASSLPRTGNTEAFF. The CDR3 DNA sequence: TGTGCCAGCAGCTTGCCCCGGACAGGGAACACTGAAGCTTTCTTT.

This chain links TRBV18 with TRBJ1-6; TRBD1 agrees at 7 bases. The germline V gene encodes CDR1 KGHSH and CDR2 LQKENI. Losses at the gene ends were 6 bases for V and 4 bases for J; bases not matched to a gene: 9. This CDR3 is built from 16 residues. DNA of the CDR3: TGTGCCAGCTCCCACCGGACAGGAGTTTATAATTCACCCCTCCACTTT. Translating it yields CASSHRTGVYNSPLHF. The full variable domain, in which reference TRBV18 and TRBJ1-6 provide the parts outside the CDR3, is NAGVMQNPRHLVRRRGQEARLRCSPMKGHSHVYWYRQLPEEGLKFMVYLQKENIIDESGMPKERFSAEFPKEGPSILRIQQVVRGDSAAYFCASSHRTGVYNSPLHFGNGTRLTVT.

The V call is TRBV6-5, the J call TRBJ1-2, with D uncertain. Germline V lookup: CDR1 MNHEY, CDR2 SVGAGI. V shed 6 bases and J shed 5 bases, with 16 bases lying between them. This CDR3 comprises 14 residues. The CDR3: CASRRTTVDYGYTF. In nucleotides, the CDR3 is TGTGCCAGCAGACGTACTACGGTGGATTATGGCTACACCTTC.

The chain couples TRBV3-1 (or the pseudogene TRBV3-2) to TRBJ1-3, with D tentatively TRBD1 (6 bases). The CDR3 contains 16 residues. Trimming left V 8 bases short and J 0 bases short, with 17 bases between. From germline, CDR1 is LGHDT and CDR2 YNNKEL (reference sequence). The CDR3, as DNA: TGTGCCAGCGGTAACAGGGCAATGGCCTCTGGAAACACCATATATTTT. It encodes CASGNRAMASGNTIYF.

The chain carries TRBV5-6 and TRBJ1-5; no clear D. Trimming pared 4 bases from V and 3 bases from J, leaving 14 bases between. The CDR3 length is 15 residues. Per the germline V gene, CDR1 is SGHDT and CDR2 is YYEEEE. CDR3: CASSNGPGDNQPQHF. The CDR3 DNA reads TGTGCCAGCAGCAACGGCCCTGGAGACAATCAGCCCCAGCATTTT. Complete variable domain (other parts from reference TRBV5-6 and TRBJ1-5): DAGVTQSPTHLIKTRGQQVTLRCSPKSGHDTVSWYQQALGQGPQFIFQYYEEEERQRGNFPDRFSGHQFPNYSSELNVNALLLGDSALYLCASSNGPGDNQPQHFGDGTRLSIL.

The J gene is TRBJ1-6, the V gene TRBV6-6; D gene uncertain. The V gene lost 7 bases and the J gene lost 1 base, with 8 bases spanning the gap. This CDR3 has 14 residues. Per the germline V gene, CDR1 is MNHNY and CDR2 is SVGAGI (reference sequence). The CDR3: CASTGESYNSPLHF. Here the CDR3 DNA reads TGTGCCAGCACCGGGGAATCCTATAATTCACCCCTCCACTTT.

At least ten counts were recorded for this clone. This chain uses TRBV7-8 with TRBJ1-2; D not resolved. Germline V gives CDR1 SGHVS, CDR2 FQNEAQ. V was shortened by 4 bases and J by 5 bases, with 23 bases between the two germline ends. This CDR3 region has 17 residues. The CDR3 sequence: CASSSLTRTGLRYGYTF. In DNA, the CDR3 is TGTGCCAGCAGCTCCCTTACTCGGACGGGGTTGAGGTATGGCTACACCTTC.

The V gene is TRBV10-3, the J gene TRBJ2-7; a weak D match, TRBD1 (7 bases). Trimming cost V 4 bases and J 11 bases, with 18 bases left between them. The CDR3 sequence is 13 residues long. Germline V gene data show CDR1 as ENHRY and CDR2 as SYGVKD. This CDR3 is CAISAHETGEEYF. Here the CDR3 DNA reads TGTGCCATCAGTGCTCACGAAACAGGGGAGGAGTACTTC.